This TCR beta chain was observed in a study of blood T cell repertoires in COVID-19. Study background: Nucleic acid was either cDNA or gDNA, and it came from T cells, B-cell-depleted T cells, or PBMCs.

The data were produced by immunoSEQ multiplex PCR, yet TCRdb's version contains in-frame clones alone and is incomplete. The table has some 130,000 clones, 75% to 85% seen once. The CDR3 is made up of 17 amino acids. Trimming at V came to 5 bases and at J to 2 bases, leaving 7 bases not matched to a gene. Germline lookup yields CDR1 MDHEN and CDR2 SYDVKM. The sequence came from an elderly man with acute or convalescent COVID-19. The chain couples TRBV28 to TRBJ1-5; 12 nucleotides line up with TRBD1. Sequencing was performed on peripheral blood. The CDR3 spells CASSQAGTGGGNQPQHF. Written as DNA, the CDR3 is TGTGCCAGCAGTCAGGCCGGGACAGGGGGCGGCAATCAGCCCCAGCATTTT.